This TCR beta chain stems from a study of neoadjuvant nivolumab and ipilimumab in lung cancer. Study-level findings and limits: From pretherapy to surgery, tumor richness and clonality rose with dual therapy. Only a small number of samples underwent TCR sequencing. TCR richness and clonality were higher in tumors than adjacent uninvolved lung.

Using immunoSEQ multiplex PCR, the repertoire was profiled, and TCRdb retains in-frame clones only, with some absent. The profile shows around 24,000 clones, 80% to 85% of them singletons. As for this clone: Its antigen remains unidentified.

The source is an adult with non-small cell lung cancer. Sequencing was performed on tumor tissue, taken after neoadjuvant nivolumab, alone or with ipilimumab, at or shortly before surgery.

The CDR3 here is CASSLAHTEAFF. Written as DNA, the CDR3 is TGTGCCAGCAGCTTAGCGCACACTGAAGCTTTCTTT. This chain uses TRBV11-1 with TRBJ1-1; D not resolved. Germline V gives CDR1 SGHAT, CDR2 FQDESV (reference sequence). The V gene lost 0 bases and the J gene lost 3 bases, with 2 bases spanning the gap. CDR3 length equals 12 residues. Together with reference TRBV11-1 and TRBJ1-1, the CDR3 gives the full variable domain: EAEVAQSPRYKITEKSQAVAFWCDPISGHATLYWYRQILGQGPELLVQFQDESVVDDSQLPKDRFSAERLKGVDSTLKIQPAELGDSAMYLCASSLAHTEAFFGQGTRLTVV.